These T cell receptor beta chains were read from a single sample in a study of T cell repertoires in cytomegalovirus infection. These TCRs' antigens remain unknown. TCRdb called the reads again in MiXCR, with one record for every CDR3 protein. The sample shows about 340,000 distinct CDR3 sequences, almost 30% of them seen only once. This material consisted of cultured PBMCs, taken from culture after CMV antigen stimulation. These receptors came from a human donor in good health (CMV status not recorded). Some clones in this sample may be carry-over from other donors' samples. The conserved cysteine and the conserved F or W are not part of the CDR3 here.

v_gene: TRBV6-2/TRBV6-3
j_gene: TRBJ2-5
CDR3aa: ASSYSLAGAPGGETQY

v_gene: TRBV20-1
j_gene: TRBJ2-5
CDR3aa: SAREETQY

v_gene: TRBV4-1
j_gene: TRBJ2-7
CDR3aa: ASSQGTVSRNEQY

v_gene: TRBV19
j_gene: TRBJ1-1
CDR3aa: ASSMETGTPLKAF

v_gene: TRBV6-1
j_gene: TRBJ1-5
CDR3aa: ASITGVANQPQH

v_gene: TRBV6-6
j_gene: TRBJ1-4
CDR3aa: ASSYRDNGEKLF

v_gene: TRBV6-5
j_gene: TRBJ2-1
CDR3aa: ASSYAPQANNEQF

v_gene: TRBV19
j_gene: TRBJ2-1
CDR3aa: ASSIPYNEQF

v_gene: TRBV6-6
j_gene: TRBJ2-3
CDR3aa: ASSSDTSGVTDTQY

v_gene: TRBV5-1
j_gene: TRBJ1-2
CDR3aa: ASSPQDRGQASGYT

v_gene: TRBV25-1
j_gene: TRBJ1-2
CDR3aa: ASSESPGQSTYGYT

v_gene: TRBV20-1
j_gene: TRBJ2-3
CDR3aa: SARDGGSTDTQY

v_gene: TRBV7-3
j_gene: TRBJ2-7
CDR3aa: ASSRNSGSACEQY

v_gene: TRBV6-2/TRBV6-3
j_gene: TRBJ1-6
CDR3aa: ASSYSSGTLLLLH

v_gene: TRBV5-4
j_gene: TRBJ2-1
CDR3aa: ASSGDLSYNEQF

v_gene: TRBV12-3/TRBV12-4
j_gene: TRBJ1-5
CDR3aa: ASSLGTGGGNQPQH

v_gene: TRBV27
j_gene: TRBJ2-3
CDR3aa: ASSLSSGSPDTQY

v_gene: TRBV6-4
j_gene: TRBJ2-1
CDR3aa: ASKGHQSSYNEQF

v_gene: TRBV5-4
j_gene: TRBJ2-5
CDR3aa: ASSKWTSGEETQY